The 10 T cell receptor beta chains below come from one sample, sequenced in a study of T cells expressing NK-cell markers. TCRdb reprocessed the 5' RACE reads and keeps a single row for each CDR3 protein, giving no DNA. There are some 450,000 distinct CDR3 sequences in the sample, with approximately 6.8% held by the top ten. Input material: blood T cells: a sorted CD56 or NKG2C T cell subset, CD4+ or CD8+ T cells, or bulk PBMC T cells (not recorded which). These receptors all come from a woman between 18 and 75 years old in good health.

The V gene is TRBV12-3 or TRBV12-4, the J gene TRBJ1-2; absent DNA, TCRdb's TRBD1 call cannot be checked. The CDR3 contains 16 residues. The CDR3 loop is CASSDIGTGFRYGYTF.

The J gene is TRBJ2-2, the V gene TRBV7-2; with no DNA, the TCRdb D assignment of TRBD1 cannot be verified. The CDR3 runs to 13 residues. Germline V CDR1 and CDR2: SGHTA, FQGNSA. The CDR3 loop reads CASSPVNTGELFF.

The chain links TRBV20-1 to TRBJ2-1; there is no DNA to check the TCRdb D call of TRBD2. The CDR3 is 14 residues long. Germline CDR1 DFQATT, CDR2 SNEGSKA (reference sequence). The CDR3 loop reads CSARGEKAYNEQFF.

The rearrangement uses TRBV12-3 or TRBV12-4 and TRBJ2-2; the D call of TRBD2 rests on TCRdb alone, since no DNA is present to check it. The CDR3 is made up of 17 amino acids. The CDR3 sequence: CASSPGLAGGHTGELFF.

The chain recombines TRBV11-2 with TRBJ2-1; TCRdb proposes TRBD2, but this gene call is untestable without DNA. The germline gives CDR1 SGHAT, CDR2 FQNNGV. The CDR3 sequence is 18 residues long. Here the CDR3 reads CASSPRGTSGTFHNEQFF.

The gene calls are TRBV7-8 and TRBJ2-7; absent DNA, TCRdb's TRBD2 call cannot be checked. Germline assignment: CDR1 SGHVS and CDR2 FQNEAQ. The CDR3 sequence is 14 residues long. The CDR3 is CASTPVGLASEQYF.

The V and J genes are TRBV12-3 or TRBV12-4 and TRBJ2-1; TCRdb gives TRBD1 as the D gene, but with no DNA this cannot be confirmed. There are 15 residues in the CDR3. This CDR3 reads CASSPLWGDFNEQFF.

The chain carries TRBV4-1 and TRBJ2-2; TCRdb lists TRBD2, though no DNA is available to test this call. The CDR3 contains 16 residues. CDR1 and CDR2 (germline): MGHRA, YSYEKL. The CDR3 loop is CASSQGLAGNTGELFF.

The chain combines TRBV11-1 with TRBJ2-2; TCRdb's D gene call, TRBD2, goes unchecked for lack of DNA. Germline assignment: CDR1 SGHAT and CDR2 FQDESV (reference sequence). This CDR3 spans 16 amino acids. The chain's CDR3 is CASSLVDSGGTGELFF.

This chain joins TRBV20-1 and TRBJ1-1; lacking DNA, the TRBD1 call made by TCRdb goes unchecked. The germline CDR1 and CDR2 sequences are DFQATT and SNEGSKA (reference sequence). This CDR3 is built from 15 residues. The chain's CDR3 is CSARAPGKRVTEAFF.